This record looks at one T cell receptor beta chain sequence and its context. Original methodology: Reference gene primer amplification gave estimated nucleated cell counts. Profiling relied on immunoSEQ multiplex PCR, and the TCRdb table lists in-frame clones only, not all of them. That table is the source of V, J and clone size, and D and trimming were worked out from the DNA. Of approximately 90,000 clones in the sample, more than 70% were seen once. Germline CDR1 KGHSH, CDR2 LQKENI. This CDR3 comprises 14 residues. V shed 3 bases, J shed 4 bases, and the junction held 5 bases outside the gene matches. This sample is drawn from a study of blood T cell repertoires in COVID-19. For the study at large: COVID-19 samples from acute and convalescent phases originated in the United States, Italy and Spain. Sources were T cells, B-cell-depleted T cells, or PBMCs; the material itself was cDNA or gDNA.

The TCR was taken from a man between 60 and 75 years old with acute or convalescent COVID-19. The chain is built from TRBV18 and TRBJ1-2; TRBD1 matches 7 bases. Source material: peripheral blood. CDR3 sequence: CASSPETGTYGYTF. The CDR3 bases are TGTGCCAGCTCACCCGAGACAGGGACCTATGGCTACACCTTC.